The rows below give T cell receptor beta chains drawn from one sample of a study of beta chain features in type 1 diabetes. Measured with immunoSEQ multiplex PCR; TCRdb has only the in-frame clones, and not every one. The data contain about 150,000 clones, under 13% of them singletons. Specimen: central memory CD4+ T cells from blood. The receptors derive from a man aged 25 to 45 with type 1 diabetes. The CDR3 runs from the conserved cysteine through the conserved F or W. D genes are given only for firm matches. A clone size is listed for some rows: how often the clone was seen (once, few, many), or a class if it is expanded.

CASSEEVDNEQFF | TGTGCCAGCAGTGAGGAGGTCGACAATGAGCAGTTCTTC | TRBJ2-1 | TRBV28 | - | -
CATGLAGVDTQYF | TGTGCCACCGGACTAGCGGGAGTAGATACGCAGTATTTT | TRBJ2-3 | TRBV27 | TRBD2 | few
CASSQGSGFTDTQYF | TGTGCCAGCAGCCAAGGCAGCGGTTTCACAGATACGCAGTATTTT | TRBJ2-3 | TRBV4-2 | - | -
CASSLLGQGNTEAFF | TGCGCCAGCAGCTTGCTGGGGCAGGGGAACACTGAAGCTTTCTTT | TRBJ1-1 | TRBV5-1 | - | few
CASSLVQSSYEQYF | TGTGCCAGCAGCTTAGTACAAAGCTCCTACGAGCAGTACTTC | TRBJ2-7 | TRBV7-6 | - | once
CASRLGGGTEAFF | TGTGCCAGCCGCCTGGGGGGAGGGACTGAAGCTTTCTTT | TRBJ1-1 | TRBV27 | - | few
CASSSGMTEAFF | TGTGCCAGCAGCTCAGGGATGACTGAAGCTTTCTTT | TRBJ1-1 | TRBV7-2 | - | few
CAWHRDRGEKLFF | TGTGCCTGGCACCGGGACAGGGGTGAAAAACTGTTTTTT | TRBJ1-4 | TRBV30 | TRBD1 | few
CASSLTSGLAGAEQFF | TGTGCCAGCAGCCTCACCTCCGGACTAGCGGGAGCTGAGCAGTTCTTC | TRBJ2-1 | TRBV14 | TRBD2 | many
CASSRGGQDTTYEQYF | TGTGCCAGCAGCCGGGGAGGGCAGGACACCACCTACGAGCAGTACTTC | TRBJ2-7 | TRBV4-2 | TRBD2 | few
CASSLAGEVGETQYF | TGTGCCAGCAGCTTGGCGGGAGAAGTGGGAGAGACCCAGTACTTC | TRBJ2-5 | TRBV5-4 | - | -
CAISQGISTLGEQYF | TGTGCCATCAGTCAGGGGATCAGCACCCTCGGGGAGCAGTACTTC | TRBJ2-7 | TRBV10-3 | - | -
CASSSRTASSPYEQYF | TGTGCCAGCAGCTCACGGACTGCAAGTAGTCCCTACGAGCAGTACTTC | TRBJ2-7 | TRBV11-2 | - | few
CSVQTGENQPQHF | TGCAGCGTCCAGACAGGGGAGAATCAGCCCCAGCATTTT | TRBJ1-5 | TRBV29-1 | TRBD1 | few
CASSYSSSGGDTEAFF | TGTGCCAGCAGTTACTCGAGTTCAGGGGGCGACACTGAAGCTTTCTTT | TRBJ1-1 | TRBV6-5 | TRBD1 | -
CASSFGRRAVQYF | TGTGCCAGCAGTTTCGGGAGACGGGCGGTTCAGTACTTC | TRBJ2-4 | TRBV28 | - | few
CASSIQGREGETQYF | TGTGCCAGCAGCATCCAGGGCAGGGAAGGGGAGACCCAGTACTTC | TRBJ2-5 | TRBV7-9 | - | -
CAWSGRQDYGYTF | TGTGCCTGGAGTGGTAGACAGGACTATGGCTACACCTTC | TRBJ1-2 | TRBV30 | - | few
CANGGLASSYNEQFF | TGTGCCAACGGGGGACTAGCGAGCTCCTACAATGAGCAGTTCTTC | TRBJ2-1 | TRBV7-9 | TRBD2 | -
CASSATRGINTEAFF | TGTGCCAGCTCAGCGACCAGGGGCATAAACACTGAAGCTTTCTTT | TRBJ1-1 | TRBV18 | - | few
CASSKQSTANTEAFF | TGTGCCAGCAGCAAACAGTCGACAGCGAACACTGAAGCTTTCTTT | TRBJ1-1 | TRBV21-1 | - | -
CASSPGGALGSGNTIYF | TGTGCCAGCAGCCCTGGAGGGGCCCTTGGCTCTGGAAACACCATATATTTT | TRBJ1-3 | TRBV7-2 | - | -
CASSLEGAVTGELFF | TGCGCCAGCAGCTTGGAGGGGGCGGTAACCGGGGAGCTGTTTTTT | TRBJ2-2 | TRBV5-1 | TRBD1 | -
CATSRRTGAEGNEQFF | TGTGCCACCAGCAGAAGGACAGGGGCGGAGGGGAATGAGCAGTTCTTC | TRBJ2-1 | TRBV15 | TRBD1 | -
CASSLGTVDMIPYF | TGCGCCAGCAGCTTGGGGACAGTCGATATGATCCCGTACTTC | TRBJ2-4 | TRBV5-1 | - | -
CASSVGLTDGYTF | TGTGCCAGCAGCGTAGGACTGACAGATGGCTACACCTTC | TRBJ1-2 | TRBV9 | - | -
CASSSPADRAHEQYF | TGTGCCAGCAGTTCGCCCGCCGACAGGGCACACGAGCAGTACTTC | TRBJ2-7 | TRBV28 | TRBD1 | -
CASSGAGGVTDTQYF | TGTGCCAGCAGCGGGGCGGGAGGTGTCACAGATACGCAGTATTTT | TRBJ2-3 | TRBV5-4 | TRBD2 | few
CASSAIGNRGDTQYF | TGTGCCAGCAGCGCTATAGGAAACCGGGGAGATACGCAGTATTTT | TRBJ2-3 | TRBV7-3 | - | few
CASSQDMSTQYF | TGCGCCAGCAGCCAAGATATGAGTACGCAGTATTTT | TRBJ2-3 | TRBV4-3 | - | few
CASSVVAGKGYTF | TGTGCCAGCAGCGTAGTGGCGGGGAAGGGCTACACCTTC | TRBJ1-2 | TRBV9 | - | few
CASSSLAGASTDTQYF | TGTGCCAGCAGCTCCTTAGCGGGAGCTAGCACAGATACGCAGTATTTT | TRBJ2-3 | TRBV11-2 | TRBD2 | -
CASSRDRNYEQYF | TGTGCCAGCAGCCGGGACAGGAACTACGAGCAGTACTTC | TRBJ2-7 | TRBV7-2 | TRBD1 | -
CASSKEGSGKSYEQYF | TGTGCCAGCAGCAAAGAGGGTAGCGGGAAGTCCTACGAGCAGTACTTC | TRBJ2-7 | TRBV21-1 | - | few
CASRADQPQHF | TGTGCCAGCAGGGCGGATCAGCCCCAGCATTTT | TRBJ1-5 | TRBV28 | - | few
CASSLQPSQGPESYEQYF | TGTGCCAGCAGTCTACAACCTTCGCAGGGCCCCGAGTCCTACGAGCAGTACTTC | TRBJ2-7 | TRBV27 | - | -
CASSATSYTGELFF | TGCGCCAGCAGCGCGACTAGCTACACCGGGGAGCTGTTTTTT | TRBJ2-2 | TRBV5-1 | TRBD2 | -
CATGQLHSGANVLTF | TGTGCCACGGGACAGCTACACTCTGGGGCCAACGTCCTGACTTTC | TRBJ2-6 | TRBV5-8 | TRBD1 | -
CASSVLWGQGRREQYF | TGTGCCAGCAGTGTTTTATGGGGACAGGGGCGGCGGGAGCAGTACTTC | TRBJ2-7 | TRBV6-1 | TRBD1 | -
CAWGGEFVGGYTF | TGTGCCTGGGGCGGTGAATTTGTTGGGGGCTACACCTTC | TRBJ1-2 | TRBV30 | - | -
CASRGLASAETQYF | TGTGCCAGCAGGGGACTAGCGAGTGCAGAGACCCAGTACTTC | TRBJ2-5 | TRBV2 | TRBD2 | once
CASRFSGTYGYTF | TGTGCCAGCAGATTTTCAGGTACCTATGGCTACACCTTC | TRBJ1-2 | TRBV5-6 | - | -
CASSLIPGQPQHF | TGTGCCAGCAGCTTGATTCCGGGTCAGCCCCAGCATTTT | TRBJ1-5 | TRBV5-4 | - | few
CASSLTRGTEAFF | TGTGCCAGCAGCTTAACAAGGGGCACTGAAGCTTTCTTT | TRBJ1-1 | TRBV7-3 | - | few
CASRGSGTVAEAFF | TGTGCCAGCAGAGGATCCGGGACAGTGGCTGAAGCTTTCTTT | TRBJ1-1 | TRBV28 | TRBD1 | -
CASSLGTSGRSYGEQYF | TGTGCCAGCAGCTTAGGGACTAGCGGGAGGTCCTACGGCGAGCAGTACTTC | TRBJ2-7 | TRBV7-6 | TRBD2 | -
CASSTDRIYNEQFF | TGCGCCAGCAGCACGGACAGGATATACAATGAGCAGTTCTTC | TRBJ2-1 | TRBV5-1 | TRBD1 | -
CASSISLLREGNIQYF | TGTGCCAGTAGTATATCCCTTCTGAGGGAGGGAAACATTCAGTACTTC | TRBJ2-4 | TRBV19 | TRBD2 | -